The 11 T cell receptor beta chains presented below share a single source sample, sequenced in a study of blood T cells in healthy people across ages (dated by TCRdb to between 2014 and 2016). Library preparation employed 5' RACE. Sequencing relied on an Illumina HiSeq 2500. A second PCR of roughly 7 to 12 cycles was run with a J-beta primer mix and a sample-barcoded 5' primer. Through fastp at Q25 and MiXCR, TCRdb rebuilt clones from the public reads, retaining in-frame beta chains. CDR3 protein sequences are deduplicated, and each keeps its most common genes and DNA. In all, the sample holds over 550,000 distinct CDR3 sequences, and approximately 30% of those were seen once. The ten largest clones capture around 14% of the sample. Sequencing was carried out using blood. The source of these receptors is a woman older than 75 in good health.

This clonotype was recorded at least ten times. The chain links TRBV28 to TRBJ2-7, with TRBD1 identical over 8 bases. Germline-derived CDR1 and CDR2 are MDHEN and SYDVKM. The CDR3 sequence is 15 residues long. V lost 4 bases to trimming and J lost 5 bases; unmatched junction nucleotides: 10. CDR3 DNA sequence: TGTGCCAGCAGTTGGTCAGGACAGGGCAATAACGAGCAGTACTTC. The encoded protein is CASSWSGQGNNEQYF. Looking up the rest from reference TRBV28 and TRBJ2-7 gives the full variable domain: DVKVTQSSRYLVKRTGEKVFLECVQDMDHENMFWYRQDPGLGLRLIYFSYDVKMKEKGDIPEGYSVSREKKERFSLILESASTNQTSMYLCASSWSGQGNNEQYFGPGTRLTVT.

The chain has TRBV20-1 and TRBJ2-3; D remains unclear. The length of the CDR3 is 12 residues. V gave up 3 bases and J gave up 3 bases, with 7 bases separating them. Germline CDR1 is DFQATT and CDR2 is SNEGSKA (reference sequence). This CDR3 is CSASQRTDTQYF. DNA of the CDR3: TGCAGTGCTAGCCAGAGGACAGATACGCAGTATTTT.

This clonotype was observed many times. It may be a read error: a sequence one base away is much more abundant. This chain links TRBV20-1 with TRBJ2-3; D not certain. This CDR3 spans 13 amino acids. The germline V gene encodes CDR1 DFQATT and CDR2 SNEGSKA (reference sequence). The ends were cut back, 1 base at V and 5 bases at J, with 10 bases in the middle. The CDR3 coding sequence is TGCAGTGCTAGAGTTGGTGGTGGAGATACGCAGTATTTT. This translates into CSARVGGGDTQYF.

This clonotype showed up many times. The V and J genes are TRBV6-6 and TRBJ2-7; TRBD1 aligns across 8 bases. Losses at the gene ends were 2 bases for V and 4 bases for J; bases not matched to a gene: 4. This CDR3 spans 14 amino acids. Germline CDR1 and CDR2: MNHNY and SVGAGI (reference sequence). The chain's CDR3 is CASSYAGQEYEQYF. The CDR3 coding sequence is TGTGCCAGCAGTTACGCGGGACAGGAGTACGAGCAGTACTTC.

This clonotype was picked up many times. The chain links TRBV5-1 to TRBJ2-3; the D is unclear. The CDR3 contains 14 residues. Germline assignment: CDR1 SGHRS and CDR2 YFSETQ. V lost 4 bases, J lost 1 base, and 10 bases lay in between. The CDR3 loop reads CASSPQPGTDTQYF. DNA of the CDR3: TGCGCCAGCAGCCCACAACCTGGCACAGATACGCAGTATTTT. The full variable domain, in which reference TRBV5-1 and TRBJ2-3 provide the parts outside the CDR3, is KAGVTQTPRYLIKTRGQQVTLSCSPISGHRSVSWYQQTPGQGLQFLFEYFSETQRNKGNFPGRFSGRQFSNSRSEMNVSTLELGDSALYLCASSPQPGTDTQYFGPGTRLTVL.

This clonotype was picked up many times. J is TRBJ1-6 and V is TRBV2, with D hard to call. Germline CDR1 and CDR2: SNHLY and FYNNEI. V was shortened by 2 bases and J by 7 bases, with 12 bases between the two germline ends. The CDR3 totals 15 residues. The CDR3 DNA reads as TGTGCCAGCAGTGAACGTGCAGGCCCGAATTCACCCCTCCACTTT. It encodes CASSERAGPNSPLHF.

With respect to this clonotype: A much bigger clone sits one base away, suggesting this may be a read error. CDR3 in DNA: TGTGCCAGCAGCTTGGCCGGGCCGGGGAAGGGAGAGACCCAGTTCTTC. Amino acid sequence: CASSLAGPGKGETQFF. V and J are TRBV5-6 and TRBJ2-1; D perhaps matches TRBD2 (5 bases). Germline-derived CDR1 and CDR2 are SGHDT and YYEEEE. Trimming cost V 0 bases and J 13 bases, with 23 bases left between them. This CDR3 region has 16 residues.

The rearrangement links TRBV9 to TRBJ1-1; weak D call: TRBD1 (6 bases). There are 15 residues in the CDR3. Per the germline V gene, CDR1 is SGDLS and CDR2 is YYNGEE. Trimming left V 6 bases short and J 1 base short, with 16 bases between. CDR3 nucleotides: TGTGCCAGCAACGCCTCCGGGACACCGAACACTGAAGCTTTCTTT. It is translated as CASNASGTPNTEAFF. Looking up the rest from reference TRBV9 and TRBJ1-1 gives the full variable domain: DSGVTQTPKHLITATGQRVTLRCSPRSGDLSVYWYQQSLDQGLQFLIQYYNGEERAKGNILERFSAQQFPDLHSELNLSSLELGDSALYFCASNASGTPNTEAFFGQGTRLTVV.

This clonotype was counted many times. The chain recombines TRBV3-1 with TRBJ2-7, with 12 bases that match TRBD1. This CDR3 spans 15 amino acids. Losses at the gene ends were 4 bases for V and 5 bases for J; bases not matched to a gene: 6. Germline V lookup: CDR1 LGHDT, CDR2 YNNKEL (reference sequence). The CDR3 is CASSPLGQGAHEQYF. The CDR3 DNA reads TGTGCCAGCAGCCCCTTGGGACAGGGGGCCCACGAGCAGTACTTC.

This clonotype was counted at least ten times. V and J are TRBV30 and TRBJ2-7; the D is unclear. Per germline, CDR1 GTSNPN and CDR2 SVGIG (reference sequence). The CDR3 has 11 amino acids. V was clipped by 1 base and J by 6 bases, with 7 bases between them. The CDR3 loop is CAWSEVREQYF. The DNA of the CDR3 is TGTGCCTGGAGTGAGGTCCGCGAGCAGTACTTC. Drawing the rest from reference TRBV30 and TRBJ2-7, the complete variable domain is SQTIHQWPATLVQPVGSPLSLECTVEGTSNPNLYWYRQAAGRGLQLLFYSVGIGQISSEVPQNLSASRPQDRQFILSSKKLLLSDSGFYLCAWSEVREQYFGPGTRLTVT.

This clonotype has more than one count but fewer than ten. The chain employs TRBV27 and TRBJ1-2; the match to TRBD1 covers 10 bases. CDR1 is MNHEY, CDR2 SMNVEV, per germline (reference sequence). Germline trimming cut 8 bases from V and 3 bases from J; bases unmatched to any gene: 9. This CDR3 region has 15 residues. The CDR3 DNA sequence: TGTGCCAGCTCAACGAGGACAGGGGGTTACTATGGCTACACCTTC. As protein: CASSTRTGGYYGYTF.